Listed below are T cell receptor beta chains from one sample, sequenced in a study of monozygotic twins with inflammatory bowel disease. TCRdb reprocessed the 5' RACE reads, with one entry per CDR3 protein and no DNA. Its listing shows around 380,000 distinct CDR3 sequences. Sequencing was done on a sample of blood. The origin of the receptors is a human donor with ulcerative colitis or Crohn's disease, or a healthy co-twin of an affected twin (not recorded which). The CDR3 runs from the conserved cysteine through the conserved F or W.

j_call | v_call | cdr3_length | cdr3_aa
TRBJ2-3 | TRBV12-3/TRBV12-4 | 16 | CASSLRGKTPGYTQYF
TRBJ2-5 | TRBV10-3 | 13 | CAIRTATGETQYF
TRBJ2-1 | TRBV5-1 | 14 | CASSLSTSYNEQFF
TRBJ2-2 | TRBV7-8 | 16 | CASSLRRGPSTGELFF
TRBJ1-2 | TRBV28 | 13 | CASSWGGGYGYTF
TRBJ1-1 | TRBV2 | 15 | CASSEEGLAGAEAFF
TRBJ1-5 | TRBV5-1 | 13 | CASSLGQGQPQHF
TRBJ1-6 | TRBV5-4 | 15 | CASTTRDRGNSPLHF
TRBJ2-7 | TRBV20-1 | 16 | CSCTGGLAGASYEQYF
TRBJ1-5 | TRBV18 | 14 | CASSPGISNQPQHF
TRBJ2-5 | TRBV27 | 14 | CASSFRSGSETQYF
TRBJ1-2 | TRBV2 | 14 | CASRTGLLHYGYTF
TRBJ1-6 | TRBV5-1 | 15 | CASSLEDRVNSPLHF
TRBJ2-3 | TRBV9 | 19 | CASSASGLAGFGNTDTQYF
TRBJ1-1 | TRBV20-1 | 15 | CSAREVRQLMPEAFF
TRBJ2-1 | TRBV5-1 | 12 | CASSFTVNEQFF
TRBJ1-6 | TRBV27 | 14 | CASSFVNGNSPLHF
TRBJ2-7 | TRBV10-3 | 15 | CAISESGGGRYEQYF
TRBJ2-2 | TRBV6-2/TRBV6-3 | 16 | CASSYSTRLNTGELFF
TRBJ2-2 | TRBV5-1 | 14 | CASSPVGFTGELFF
TRBJ2-5 | TRBV5-1 | 16 | CASSRSTSGGAKTQYF
TRBJ2-1 | TRBV12-3/TRBV12-4 | 14 | CASSFLSSGIGQFF
TRBJ2-5 | TRBV2 | 16 | CASSPPPGGGGETQYF
TRBJ1-2 | TRBV4-3 | 15 | CASSQDGQRPYGYTF